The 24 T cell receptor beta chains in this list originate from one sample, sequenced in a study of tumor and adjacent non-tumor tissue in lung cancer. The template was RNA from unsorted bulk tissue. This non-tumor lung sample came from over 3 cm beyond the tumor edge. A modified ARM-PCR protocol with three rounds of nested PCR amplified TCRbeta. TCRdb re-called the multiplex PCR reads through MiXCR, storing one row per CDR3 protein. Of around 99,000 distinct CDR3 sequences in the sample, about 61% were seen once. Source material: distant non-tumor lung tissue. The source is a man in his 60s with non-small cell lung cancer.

Here the CDR3 DNA reads TGTGCCAGCAGCCCGAGACTACCAAAAAGCACAGATACGCAGTATTTT. It specifies CASSPRLPKSTDTQYF. The chain is built from TRBV11-3 and TRBJ2-3; the D gene is possibly TRBD2 (5 bases). Per germline, CDR1 SGHNT and CDR2 YENEEA. Trimming pared 5 bases from V and 0 bases from J, leaving 15 bases between. CDR3 length: 16 amino acids.

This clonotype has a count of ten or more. CDR3 region: CASSLVAWYEQFF. CDR3 in DNA: TGTGCCAGCAGTTTAGTGGCATGGTATGAGCAGTTCTTC. The chain employs TRBV12-3 or TRBV12-4 and TRBJ2-1, with D uncertain. The germline V and J ends were trimmed by 1 base and 8 bases, with 9 bases remaining between them. This CDR3 is 13 amino acids long.

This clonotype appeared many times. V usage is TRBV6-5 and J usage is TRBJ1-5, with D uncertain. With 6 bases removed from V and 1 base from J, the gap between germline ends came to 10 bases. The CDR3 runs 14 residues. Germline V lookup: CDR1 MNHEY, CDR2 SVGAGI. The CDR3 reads CASSSGPSNQPQHF. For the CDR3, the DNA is TGTGCCAGCAGCTCGGGCCCGAGCAATCAGCCCCAGCATTTT.

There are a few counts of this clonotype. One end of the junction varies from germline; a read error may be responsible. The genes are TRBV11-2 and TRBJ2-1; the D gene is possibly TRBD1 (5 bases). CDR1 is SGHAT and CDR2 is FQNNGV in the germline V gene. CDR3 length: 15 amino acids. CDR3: CASSLVHGAYNEQFF. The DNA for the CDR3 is TGTGCTAGCAGCTTAGTACATGGGGCATACAATGAGCAGTTCTTC.

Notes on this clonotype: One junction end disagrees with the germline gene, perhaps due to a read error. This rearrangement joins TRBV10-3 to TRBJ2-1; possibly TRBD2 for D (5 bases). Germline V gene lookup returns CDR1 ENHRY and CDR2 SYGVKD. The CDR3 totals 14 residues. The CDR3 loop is CGISGEGLWDEQFF. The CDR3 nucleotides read TGTGGCATCAGTGGCGAGGGCCTGTGGGATGAGCAGTTCTTC.

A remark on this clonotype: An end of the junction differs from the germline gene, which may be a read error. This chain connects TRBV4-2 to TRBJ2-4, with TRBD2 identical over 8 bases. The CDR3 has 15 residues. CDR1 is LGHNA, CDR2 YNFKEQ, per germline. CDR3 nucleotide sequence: TGTGCCAGCATCCAAGATGGTGGCGGGGGGAACATTCAGTACTTC. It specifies CASIQDGGGGNIQYF.

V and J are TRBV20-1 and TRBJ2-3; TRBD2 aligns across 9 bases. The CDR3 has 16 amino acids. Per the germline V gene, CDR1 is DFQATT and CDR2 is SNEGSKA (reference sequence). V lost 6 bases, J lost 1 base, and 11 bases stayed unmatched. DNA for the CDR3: TGCAGTGCCAGGGCCAGCGGGGGGTCGGGCACAGATACGCAGTATTTT. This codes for CSARASGGSGTDTQYF.

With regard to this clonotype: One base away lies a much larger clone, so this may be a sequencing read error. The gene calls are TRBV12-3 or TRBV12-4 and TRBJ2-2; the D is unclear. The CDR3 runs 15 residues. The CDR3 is CASGFGRPWTGELFF. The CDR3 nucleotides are TGTGCCAGCGGTTTCGGCAGGCCGTGGACCGGGGAGCTGTTTTTT.

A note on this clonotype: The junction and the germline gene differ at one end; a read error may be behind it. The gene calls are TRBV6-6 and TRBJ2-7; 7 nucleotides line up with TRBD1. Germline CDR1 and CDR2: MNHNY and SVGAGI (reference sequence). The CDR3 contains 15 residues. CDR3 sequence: CAGSETGTDLYEQCF. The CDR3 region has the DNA TGTGCCGGCAGTGAGACCGGGACAGATCTCTACGAGCAGTGCTTC.

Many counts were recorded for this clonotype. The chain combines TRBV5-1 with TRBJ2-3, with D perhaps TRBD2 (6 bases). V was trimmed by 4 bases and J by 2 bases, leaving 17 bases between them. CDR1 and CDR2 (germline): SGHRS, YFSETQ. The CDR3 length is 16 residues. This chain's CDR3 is CASSSGLRGPTDTQYF. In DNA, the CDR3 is TGCGCCAGCAGCAGCGGACTAAGGGGCCCCACAGATACGCAGTATTTT.

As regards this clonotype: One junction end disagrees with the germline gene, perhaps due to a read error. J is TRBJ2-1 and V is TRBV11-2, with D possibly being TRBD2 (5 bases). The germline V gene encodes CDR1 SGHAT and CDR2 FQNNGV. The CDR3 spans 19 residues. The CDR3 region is CASSLVGKSGEGSYNAQFF. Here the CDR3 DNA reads TGTGCCAGCAGCTTGGTAGGTAAATCCGGAGAGGGCTCCTACAATGCGCAGTTCTTC.

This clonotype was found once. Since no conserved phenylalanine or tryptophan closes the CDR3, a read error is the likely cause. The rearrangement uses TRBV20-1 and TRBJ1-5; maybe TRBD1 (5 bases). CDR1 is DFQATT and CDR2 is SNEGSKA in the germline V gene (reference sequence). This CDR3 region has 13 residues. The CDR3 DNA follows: TGCAGTGCTAGGAAGACAGTCAATCTGCCCCAGCATCTT. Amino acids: CSARKTVNLPQHL.

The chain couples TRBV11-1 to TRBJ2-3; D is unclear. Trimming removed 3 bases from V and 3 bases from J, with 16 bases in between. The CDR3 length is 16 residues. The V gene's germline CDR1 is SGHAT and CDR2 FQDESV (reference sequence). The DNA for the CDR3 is TGTGCCAGCAGCTTTAGGAGCCGCCCTGTGACAGATACGCAGTATTTT. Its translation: CASSFRSRPVTDTQYF.

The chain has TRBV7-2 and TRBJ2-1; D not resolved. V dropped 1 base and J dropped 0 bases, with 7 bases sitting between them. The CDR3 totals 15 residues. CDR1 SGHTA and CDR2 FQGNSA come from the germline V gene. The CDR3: CASSLVASSYNEQFF. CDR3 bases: TGTGCCAGCAGCTTAGTCGCGAGCTCCTACAATGAGCAGTTCTTC.

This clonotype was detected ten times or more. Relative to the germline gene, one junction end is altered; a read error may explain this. CDR3 in DNA: TGTGCCAGCCACACGGGTATCGGACTCCTGAACTTC. Translated: CASHTGIGLLNF. The rearrangement uses TRBV12-3 or TRBV12-4 and TRBJ2-7, with D possibly being TRBD2 (5 bases). The CDR3 consists of 12 residues.

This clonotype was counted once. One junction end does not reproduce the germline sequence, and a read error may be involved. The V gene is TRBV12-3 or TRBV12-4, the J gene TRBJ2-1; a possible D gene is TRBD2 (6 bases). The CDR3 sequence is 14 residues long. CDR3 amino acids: CTSKSPTDYNEQFF. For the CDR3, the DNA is TGTACCAGCAAATCACCGACGGACTATAATGAGCAGTTCTTC.

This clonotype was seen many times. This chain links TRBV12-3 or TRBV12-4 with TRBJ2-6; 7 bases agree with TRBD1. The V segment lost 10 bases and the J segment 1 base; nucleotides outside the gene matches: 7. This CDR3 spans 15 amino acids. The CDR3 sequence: CATSEQGSGANVLTF. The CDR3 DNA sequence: TGTGCCACTTCGGAACAGGGGTCTGGGGCCAACGTCCTGACTTTC.

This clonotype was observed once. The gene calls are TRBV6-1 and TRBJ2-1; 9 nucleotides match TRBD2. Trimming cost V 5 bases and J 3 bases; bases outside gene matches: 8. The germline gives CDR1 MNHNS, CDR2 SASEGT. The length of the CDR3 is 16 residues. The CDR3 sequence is CASSYRASGIYNEQFF. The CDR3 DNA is TGTGCCAGCAGTTACCGGGCTAGCGGGATCTACAATGAGCAGTTCTTC.

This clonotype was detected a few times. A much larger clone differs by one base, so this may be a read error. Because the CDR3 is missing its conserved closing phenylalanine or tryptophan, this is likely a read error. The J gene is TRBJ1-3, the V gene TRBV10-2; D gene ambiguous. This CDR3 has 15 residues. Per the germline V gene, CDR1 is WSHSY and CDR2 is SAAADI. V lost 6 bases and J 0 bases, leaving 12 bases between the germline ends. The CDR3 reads CASRPTDFSGNTIYL. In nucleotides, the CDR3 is TGCGCCAGCAGACCTACAGACTTCTCTGGAAACACCATATATTTA.

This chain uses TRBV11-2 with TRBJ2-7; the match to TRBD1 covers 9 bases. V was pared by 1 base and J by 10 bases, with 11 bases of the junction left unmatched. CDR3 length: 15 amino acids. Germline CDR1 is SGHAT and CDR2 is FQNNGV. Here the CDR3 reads CASSLGGQGSARQYF. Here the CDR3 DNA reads TGTGCCAGCAGCTTAGGGGGACAGGGTTCCGCTCGTCAGTACTTC.

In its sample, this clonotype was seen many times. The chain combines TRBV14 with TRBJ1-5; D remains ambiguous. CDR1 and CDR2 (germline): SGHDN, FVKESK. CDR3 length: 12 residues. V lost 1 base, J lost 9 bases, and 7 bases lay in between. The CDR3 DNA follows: TGTGCCAGCAGCCAAGGTCAAGGGCCCCAGCATTTT. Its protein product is CASSQGQGPQHF.

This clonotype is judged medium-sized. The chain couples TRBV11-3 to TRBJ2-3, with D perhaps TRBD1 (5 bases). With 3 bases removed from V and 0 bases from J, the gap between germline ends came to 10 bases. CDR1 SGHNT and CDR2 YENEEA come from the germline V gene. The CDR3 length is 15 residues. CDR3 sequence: CASSLQGISTDTQYF. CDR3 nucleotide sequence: TGTGCCAGCAGCTTGCAGGGTATAAGCACAGATACGCAGTATTTT.

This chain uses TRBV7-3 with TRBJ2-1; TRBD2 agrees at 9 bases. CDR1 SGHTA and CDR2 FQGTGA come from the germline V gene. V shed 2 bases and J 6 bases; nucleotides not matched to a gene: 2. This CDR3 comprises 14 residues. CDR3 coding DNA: TGTGCCAGCAGCTTAGCGGGGGGGCTCAATGAGCAGTTCTTC. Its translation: CASSLAGGLNEQFF.

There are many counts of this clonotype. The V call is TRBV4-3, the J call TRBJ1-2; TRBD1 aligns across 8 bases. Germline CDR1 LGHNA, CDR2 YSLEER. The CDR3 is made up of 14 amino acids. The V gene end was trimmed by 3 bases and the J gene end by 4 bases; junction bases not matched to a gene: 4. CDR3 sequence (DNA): TGCGCCAGCAGCCAGCCCGGGACAGGCTATGGCTACACCTTC. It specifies CASSQPGTGYGYTF.